Described below is a single T cell receptor beta chain sequence and its context. Antigen: not known. The sample originates from a study of shared clonotypes between healthy human individuals. Looking at the study overall: CD4 naive and CD4 memory each took three plates per donor, while CD8 naive took two and CD8 memory one. Broader study findings: Generation of non-shared clonotypes was less probable than generation of clonotypes shared by all four donors.

CDR3 length equals 12 residues. Germline V gene data show CDR1 as SGHAT and CDR2 as FQNNGV. With 4 bases removed from V and 2 bases from J, the gap between germline ends came to 6 bases. TCRdb's table, derived via immunoSEQ multiplex PCR, lists solely in-frame clones and lacks some. The sample lists about 680,000 clones, 92% occurring once. The naive CD8 population came from CD45RO-negative cells selected for CCR7, without terminally differentiated effector memory CD45RA+ cells. None of the donors, who were healthy HIV-negative adults, had recently had acute infections or vaccinations. What was sequenced was naive CD8+ T cells sorted from blood. This sequence originates from a man aged 30 to 39 in good health. The V call is TRBV11-2, the J call TRBJ2-7; D not certain. The CDR3 sequence: CASSSRPYEQYF. In DNA, the CDR3 is TGTGCCAGCAGCTCCCGCCCCTACGAGCAGTACTTC.